This T cell receptor beta chain was documented in a study of blood T cell repertoires in COVID-19. Study context: Donors in the United States, Italy and Spain gave samples during acute or convalescent COVID-19. T cells, B-cell-depleted T cells, or PBMCs supplied cDNA or gDNA.

Profiling relied on immunoSEQ multiplex PCR, and the TCRdb table lists in-frame clones only, not all of them. The table shows 250,000 to 300,000 clones, with roughly 90% occurring only once. Assignments of participants to cohorts depended upon their own reported clinical history. This CDR3 contains 17 residues. V gene TRBV21-1 combines with J gene TRBJ2-7; the listed D gene, TRBD1, was not tested against the DNA. TRBV21-1 is an annotated pseudogene. The source is a woman between 40 and 55 years old with acute COVID-19. Sequencing was performed on PBMCs or T cells enriched from blood (not recorded which). The CDR3 here is CASSKCPGQGRSYEQYF. Written as DNA, the CDR3 is TGTGCCAGCAGCAAATGTCCCGGACAGGGGAGGTCCTACGAGCAGTACTTC.